The 3 T cell receptor beta chains below come from one sample, sequenced in a study of response to subunit inactivated influenza vaccine (dated by TCRdb to between 2017 and 2018). To prepare the library, RT-PCR was applied. TCRdb records Illumina HiSeq 2500 as the sequencer. TCRdb handled the public reads itself, with Q25 trimming in fastp and clone calling in MiXCR, and kept productive beta chains. Rows with one shared CDR3 protein collapse into an entry with the most common genes and DNA. Present in this sample are under 200,000 distinct CDR3 sequences, 9.5% to 12% of which were seen just once. The ten largest clones represent about 40% of the sample. Here the sequenced sample was CD8+ T cells sorted from PBMCs, taken around 2 years after vaccination. These receptors all come from a man between 50 and 75 years old who received an inactivated influenza vaccine. Donor details come from another sample of the same person, matched by shared clones.

Notes on this clonotype: Since a much larger clone is just one base distant, this may be a read error. The chain couples TRBV9 to TRBJ2-1, with TRBD2 identical over 9 bases. The CDR3 extends over 15 amino acids. Germline CDR1 and CDR2: SGDLS and YYNGEE. The CDR3 DNA sequence: TGTGCCAGCAGCTTAGCGGGAGAATCCTACAATGAGCGGTTCTTC. Amino acids: CASSLAGESYNERFF.

This chain connects TRBV12-3 or TRBV12-4 to TRBJ1-5, with 8 bases aligning to TRBD1. The CDR3 loop spans 14 amino acids. With V trimmed by 2 bases and J by 6 bases, 3 bases remained unmatched. The CDR3 region is CASSLTGGSQPQHF. The CDR3 DNA sequence: TGTGCCAGCAGTTTAACAGGGGGAAGTCAGCCCCAGCATTTT.

The chain combines TRBV5-6 with TRBJ2-5; D perhaps matches TRBD1 (5 bases). This CDR3 is built from 15 residues. V lost 3 bases, J lost 3 bases, and 15 bases lay in between. Germline CDR1 is SGHDT and CDR2 is YYEEEE. The CDR3 DNA is TGTGCCAGCAGCTACTCGACAGTCCCGGAAGAGACCCAGTACTTC. Translated, it gives CASSYSTVPEETQYF.